This T cell receptor beta chain is from a study of Tregs in tolerant kidney transplant recipients. Regarding this clone: What it recognizes is unknown.

Related graft donors supplied nonmyeloablative bone marrow transplants, and mixed chimerism was transient. Here immunoSEQ multiplex PCR was the method, and the copy in TCRdb shows in-frame clones only, minus some. This sample has about 52,000 clones, with 91% found just once. The CDR3 spans 15 residues. Germline V gene lookup returns CDR1 SGHVS and CDR2 FQNEAQ. With V trimmed by 4 bases and J by 6 bases, 7 bases remained unmatched. Study-level points and caveats: Biological reproducibility was not directly addressed in this study.

The receptor comes from a human patient who received a combined kidney and bone marrow transplant. T cells may partly derive from the graft donor. This chain connects TRBV7-8 to TRBJ2-4; TRBD2 matches at 9 bases. The sequencing here drew on CD8+ T cells from blood (PBMCs), taken 24 months after the transplant. CDR3 residues: CASSSGRGGPNIQYF. DNA of the CDR3: TGTGCCAGCAGCTCTGGGCGGGGGGGCCCAAACATTCAGTACTTC.